The 8 T cell receptor beta chains in this list originate from one sample, sequenced in a study of CD8+CD57+ T cells in acquired aplastic anemia. Individuals selected for sequencing had exhibited CD8+CD57+ cell expansion on flow cytometry. It was genomic DNA that served as the template for profiling TCR beta VDJ and CDR3. Via MiXCR, TCRdb re-called the reads, giving one row per CDR3 protein. This sample yields hundreds of thousands of distinct CDR3 sequences, of which more than 45% are seen a single time; less than 9% belongs to the top ten. Sequenced input: sorted CD4+, CD8+, or CD8+CD57+ T cells (not recorded which) from PBMCs. All receptors come from a human donor with aplastic anemia.

Details on this clonotype: One end of the junction does not line up with germline, which may come from a read error. The chain couples TRBV25-1 to TRBJ2-7, with D possibly TRBD1 on 6 matching bases. This CDR3 comprises 12 residues. Germline lookup yields CDR1 MGHDK and CDR2 SYGVNS. Here the CDR3 reads CVSRDTDYEQYF. The CDR3 DNA follows: TGTGTCAGCCGGGACACTGACTACGAGCAGTACTTC.

The table lists this clonotype with many counts. This sequence joins TRBV20-1 and TRBJ2-7; 10 positions agree with TRBD2. The CDR3 contains 16 residues. CDR1 is DFQATT, CDR2 SNEGSKA, per germline (reference sequence). V lost 6 bases to trimming and J lost 4 bases; unmatched junction nucleotides: 15. The DNA of the CDR3 is TGCAGTGCGCACCAGAGACTGGGACTAGCGCAGTACGAGCAGTACTTC. Protein: CSAHQRLGLAQYEQYF.

In this sample, this clonotype turned up many times. V usage is TRBV10-3 and J usage is TRBJ2-5, with 10 nucleotides matching TRBD1. Germline V lookup: CDR1 ENHRY, CDR2 SYGVKD. After removal of 6 bases from V and 3 bases from J, the junction contained 10 bases not matched to a gene. This CDR3 region has 16 residues. This CDR3 is CAISAPGQGLKETQYF. The DNA for the CDR3 is TGTGCCATCAGCGCTCCGGGACAGGGGCTAAAAGAGACCCAGTACTTC.

This clonotype was seen at least ten times. The chain uses TRBV7-6 and TRBJ2-7; D remains unclear. The V end lost 5 bases, the J end lost 6 bases, and 11 bases lay between the germline ends. The CDR3 sequence is 12 residues long. The germline CDR1 and CDR2 sequences are SGHVS and FNYEAQ. The CDR3 nucleotides are TGTGCCAGCAGCAAAGCCGGTGGCGAGCAGTACTTC. Its translation: CASSKAGGEQYF.

The sample holds a few counts of this clonotype. The chain recombines TRBV7-6 with TRBJ2-7, with D possibly TRBD2 on 7 matching bases. Germline CDR1 is SGHVS and CDR2 is FNYEAQ. V lost 0 bases to trimming and J lost 4 bases, with 10 bases between them. The CDR3 totals 14 residues. The CDR3 DNA is TGTGCCAGCAGCTTAGCGGGGGGGCGGTACGAGCAGTACTTC. This codes for CASSLAGGRYEQYF.

This clonotype came up many times. V and J are TRBV5-5 and TRBJ1-5; 7 nucleotides match TRBD1. The V and J ends lost 3 bases and 4 bases, in that order; junction bases with no gene match: 10. Germline CDR1 SGHKS, CDR2 YYEKEE (reference sequence). This CDR3 region has 16 residues. The CDR3 spells CASSSRQGTANQPQHF. CDR3 sequence (DNA): TGTGCCAGCAGCTCTCGACAAGGGACAGCAAATCAGCCCCAGCATTTT.

Turning to this clonotype: A much more abundant neighbour one base away suggests this may be a read error. The chain combines TRBV6-4 with TRBJ1-6; TRBD1 aligns across 10 bases. Germline values: CDR1 MRHNA, CDR2 SNTAGT. With 5 bases clipped from V and 8 bases from J, the junction kept 6 bases outside the gene matches. This CDR3 has 15 amino acids. The DNA of the CDR3 is TGTGCCAGCAGTTCGGGACAGGGGTCGGATTCACCCCTCCACTTT. It codes for CASSSGQGSDSPLHF.

The CDR3 sequence is CAISGEGTGVGNQPQHF. Written as DNA, the CDR3 is TGTGCCATCAGTGGGGAGGGTACAGGGGTGGGCAATCAGCCCCAGCATTTT. This chain links TRBV10-3 with TRBJ1-5; 7 nucleotides match TRBD1. The CDR3 totals 17 residues. V shed 4 bases, J shed 2 bases, and the junction held 11 bases outside the gene matches. Germline values: CDR1 ENHRY, CDR2 SYGVKD.